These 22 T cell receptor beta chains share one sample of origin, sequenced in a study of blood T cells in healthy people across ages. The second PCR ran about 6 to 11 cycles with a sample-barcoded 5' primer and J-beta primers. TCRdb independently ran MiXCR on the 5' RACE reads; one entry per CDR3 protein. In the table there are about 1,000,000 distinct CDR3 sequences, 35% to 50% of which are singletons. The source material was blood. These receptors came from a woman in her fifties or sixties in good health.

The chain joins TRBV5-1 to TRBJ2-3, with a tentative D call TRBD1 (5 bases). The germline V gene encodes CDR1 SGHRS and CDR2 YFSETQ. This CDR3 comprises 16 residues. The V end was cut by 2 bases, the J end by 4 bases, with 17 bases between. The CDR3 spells CASSFRGREPSDTQYF. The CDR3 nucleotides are TGCGCCAGCAGCTTTAGGGGCAGGGAACCATCAGATACGCAGTATTTT.

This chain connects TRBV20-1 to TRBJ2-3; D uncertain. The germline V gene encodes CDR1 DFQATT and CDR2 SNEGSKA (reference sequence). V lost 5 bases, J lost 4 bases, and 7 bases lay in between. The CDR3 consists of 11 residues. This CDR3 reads CSAARSDTQYF. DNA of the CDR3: TGCAGTGCTGCGCGTTCAGATACGCAGTATTTT.

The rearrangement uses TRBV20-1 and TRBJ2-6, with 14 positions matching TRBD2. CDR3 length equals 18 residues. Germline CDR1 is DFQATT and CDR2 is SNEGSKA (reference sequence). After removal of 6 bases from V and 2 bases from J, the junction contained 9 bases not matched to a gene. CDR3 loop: CSADGLAGGATGANVLTF. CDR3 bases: TGCAGTGCAGATGGACTAGCGGGAGGAGCAACTGGGGCCAACGTCCTGACTTTC.

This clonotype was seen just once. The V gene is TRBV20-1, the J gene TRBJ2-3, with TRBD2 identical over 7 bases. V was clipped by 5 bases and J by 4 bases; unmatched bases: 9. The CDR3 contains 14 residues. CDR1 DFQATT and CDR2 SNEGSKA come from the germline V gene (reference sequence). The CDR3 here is CSAPGLRGPDTQYF. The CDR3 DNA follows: TGCAGTGCTCCGGGACTACGGGGTCCAGATACGCAGTATTTT.

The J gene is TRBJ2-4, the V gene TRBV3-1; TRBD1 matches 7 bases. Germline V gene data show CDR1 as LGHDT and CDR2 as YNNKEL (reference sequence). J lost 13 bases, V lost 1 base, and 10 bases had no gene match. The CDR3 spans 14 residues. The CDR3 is CASSQGPTGAEQYF. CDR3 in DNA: TGTGCCAGCAGCCAAGGACCCACAGGGGCAGAGCAGTACTTC.

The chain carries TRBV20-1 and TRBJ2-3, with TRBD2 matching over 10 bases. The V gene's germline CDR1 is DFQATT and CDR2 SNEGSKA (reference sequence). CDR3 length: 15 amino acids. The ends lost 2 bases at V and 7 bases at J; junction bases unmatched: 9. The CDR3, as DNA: TGCAGTGCTAGATCGCCTAGCGGGAGCTGGAATACGCAGTATTTT. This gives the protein CSARSPSGSWNTQYF.

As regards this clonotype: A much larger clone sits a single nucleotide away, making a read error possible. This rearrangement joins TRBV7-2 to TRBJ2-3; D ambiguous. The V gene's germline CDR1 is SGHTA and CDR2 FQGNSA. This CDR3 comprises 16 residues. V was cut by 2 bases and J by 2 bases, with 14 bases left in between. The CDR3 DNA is TGTACCAGCAGCTTACAGTCTGGTCTTAACACAGATACGCAGTATTTT. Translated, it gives CTSSLQSGLNTDTQYF.

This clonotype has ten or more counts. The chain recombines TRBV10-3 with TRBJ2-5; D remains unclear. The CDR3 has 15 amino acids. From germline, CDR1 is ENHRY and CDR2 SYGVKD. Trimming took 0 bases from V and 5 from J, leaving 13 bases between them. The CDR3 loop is CAISESPLRIETQYF. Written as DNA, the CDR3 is TGTGCCATCAGTGAGTCTCCCTTAAGGATCGAGACCCAGTACTTC.

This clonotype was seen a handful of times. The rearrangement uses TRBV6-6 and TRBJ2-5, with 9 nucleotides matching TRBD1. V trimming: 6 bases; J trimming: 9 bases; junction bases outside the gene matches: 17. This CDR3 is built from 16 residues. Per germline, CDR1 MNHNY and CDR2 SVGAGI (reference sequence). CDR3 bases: TGTGCCAGCAGGCCACTCCGGGACAGGGAGGGGTCGCCCCAGTACTTC. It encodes CASRPLRDREGSPQYF.

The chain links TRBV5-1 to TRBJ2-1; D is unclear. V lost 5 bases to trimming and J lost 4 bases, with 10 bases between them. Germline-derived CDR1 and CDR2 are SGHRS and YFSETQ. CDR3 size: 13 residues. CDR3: CASSGQKYNEQFF. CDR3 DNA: TGCGCCAGCAGTGGGCAGAAATACAATGAGCAGTTCTTC.

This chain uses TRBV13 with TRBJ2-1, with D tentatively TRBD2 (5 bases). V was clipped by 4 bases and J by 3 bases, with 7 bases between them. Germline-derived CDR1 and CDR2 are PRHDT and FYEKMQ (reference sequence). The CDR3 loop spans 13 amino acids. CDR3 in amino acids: CASSSRDYNEQFF. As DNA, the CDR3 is TGTGCCAGCAGCTCCCGGGACTACAATGAGCAGTTCTTC.

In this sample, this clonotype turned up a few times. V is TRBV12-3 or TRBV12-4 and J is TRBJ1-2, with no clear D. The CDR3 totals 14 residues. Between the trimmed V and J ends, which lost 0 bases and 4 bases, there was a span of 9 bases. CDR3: CASSLAGWAYGYTF. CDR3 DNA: TGTGCCAGCAGTTTAGCGGGTTGGGCCTATGGCTACACCTTC.

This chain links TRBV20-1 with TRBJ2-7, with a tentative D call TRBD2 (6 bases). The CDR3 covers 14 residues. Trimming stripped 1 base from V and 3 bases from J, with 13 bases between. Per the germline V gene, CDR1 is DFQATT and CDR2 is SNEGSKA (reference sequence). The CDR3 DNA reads TGCAGTGCTAGAGGGCGGGGTATAGTCTACGAGCAGTACTTC. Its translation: CSARGRGIVYEQYF.

This CDR3 reads CASSPLPQGAFQPQHF. The CDR3 DNA reads as TGTGCCAGCAGCCCACTCCCTCAGGGGGCTTTTCAGCCCCAGCATTTT. The J gene is TRBJ1-5, the V gene TRBV28, with 8 positions matching TRBD1. This CDR3 has 16 amino acids. The V gene end was trimmed by 6 bases and the J gene end by 6 bases; junction bases not matched to a gene: 13. Germline CDR1 and CDR2: MDHEN and SYDVKM.

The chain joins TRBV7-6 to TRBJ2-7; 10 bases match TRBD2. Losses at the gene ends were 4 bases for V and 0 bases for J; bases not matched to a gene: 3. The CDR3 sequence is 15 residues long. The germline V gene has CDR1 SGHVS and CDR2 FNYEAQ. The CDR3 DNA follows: TGTGCCAGCAGCTCAACTAGCGGGGTCTCCTACGAGCAGTACTTC. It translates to CASSSTSGVSYEQYF.

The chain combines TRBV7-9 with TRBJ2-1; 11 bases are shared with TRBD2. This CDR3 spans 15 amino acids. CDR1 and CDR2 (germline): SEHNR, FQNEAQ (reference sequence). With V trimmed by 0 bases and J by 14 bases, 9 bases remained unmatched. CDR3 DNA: TGTGCCAGCAGCTTAGCCCCGACTAGCGGGATGGGCGAGTTCTTC. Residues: CASSLAPTSGMGEFF. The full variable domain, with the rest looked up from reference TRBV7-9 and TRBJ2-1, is DTGVSQNPRHKITKRGQNVTFRCDPISEHNRLYWYRQTLGQGPEFLTYFQNEAQLEKSRLLSDRFSAERPKGSFSTLEIQRTEQGDSAMYLCASSLAPTSGMGEFFGPGTRLTVL.

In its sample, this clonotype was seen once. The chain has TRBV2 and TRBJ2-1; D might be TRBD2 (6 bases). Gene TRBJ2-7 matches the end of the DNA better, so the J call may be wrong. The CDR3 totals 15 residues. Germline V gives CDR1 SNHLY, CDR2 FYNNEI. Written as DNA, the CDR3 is TGTGCCAGCCGTCTGGGTCGGGACTTTTCCTACGAGCAGTACTTC. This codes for CASRLGRDFSYEQYF.

Here the CDR3 reads CASSAHNSYEQYF. DNA for the CDR3: TGTGCCAGCAGTGCCCACAACTCCTACGAGCAGTACTTC. The chain carries TRBV27 and TRBJ2-7; D call uncertain. Germline V gene data show CDR1 as MNHEY and CDR2 as SMNVEV (reference sequence). The CDR3 covers 13 residues. The V and J ends lost 5 bases and 0 bases respectively, with 8 bases between them.

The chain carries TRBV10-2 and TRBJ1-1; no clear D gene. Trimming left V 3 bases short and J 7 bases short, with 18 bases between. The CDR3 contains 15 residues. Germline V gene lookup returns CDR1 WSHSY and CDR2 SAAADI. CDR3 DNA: TGCGCCAGCAGTGAAGGGCTAGACCGTCTCAGTGAAGCTTTCTTT. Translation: CASSEGLDRLSEAFF.

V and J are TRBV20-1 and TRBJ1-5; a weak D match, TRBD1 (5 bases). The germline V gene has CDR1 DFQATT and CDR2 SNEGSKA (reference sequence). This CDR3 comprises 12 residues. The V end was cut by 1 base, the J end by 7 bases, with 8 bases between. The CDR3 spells CSARGRGQPQHF. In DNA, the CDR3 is TGCAGTGCTAGAGGAAGGGGCCAGCCCCAGCATTTT.

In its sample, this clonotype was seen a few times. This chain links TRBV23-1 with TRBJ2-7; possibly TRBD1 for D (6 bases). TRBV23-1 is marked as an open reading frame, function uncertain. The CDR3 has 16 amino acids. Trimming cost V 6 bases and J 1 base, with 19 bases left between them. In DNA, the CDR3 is TGCGCCAGCAGCCCGCAACCCACAGGGATGTCCTACGAGCAGTACTTC. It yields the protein CASSPQPTGMSYEQYF.

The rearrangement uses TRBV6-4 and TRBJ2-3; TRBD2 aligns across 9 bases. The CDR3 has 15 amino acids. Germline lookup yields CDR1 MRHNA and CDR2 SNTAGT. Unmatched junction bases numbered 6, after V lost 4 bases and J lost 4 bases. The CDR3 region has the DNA TGTGCCAGCAGTGCCGGGACTAGCATTGCAGATACGCAGTATTTT. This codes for CASSAGTSIADTQYF.